Described below is a single T cell receptor beta chain sequence and its context. This sample is part of a study of blood T cell repertoires in COVID-19. Study-level information: T cells, B-cell-depleted T cells, or PBMCs provided the cDNA or gDNA that served as material.

Deletions cut 6 bases from V and 6 bases from J, with 14 bases between. The CDR3 sequence is 13 residues long. The germline V gene encodes CDR1 MNHNS and CDR2 SASEGT. Libraries were prepared by immunoSEQ multiplex PCR; TCRdb keeps only in-frame clonotypes and omits some of them. This sample has around 260,000 clones; around 90% occur once, and the top ten carry just under 0.95%. This sequence joins TRBV6-1 and TRBJ1-2; a possible D gene is TRBD1 (6 bases). The specimen sequenced was peripheral blood. The receptor comes from a woman aged 40 to 49 who had recovered from COVID-19. CDR3 in DNA: TGTGCCAGCAGGGCGACAGGACTCGATGGCTACACCTTC. Encoded protein: CASRATGLDGYTF.